This record covers a single T cell receptor beta chain. The antigen is not known. The sample is drawn from a study of CD8 T cells in ankylosing spondylitis. This CDR3 has 15 amino acids. V dropped 0 bases and J dropped 6 bases, with 14 bases sitting between them. Germline CDR1 DFQATT, CDR2 SNEGSKA (reference sequence). Findings and limits, study-wide: For ankylosing spondylitis blood, a TCR beta motif of seven to nine highly homologous variants appeared characteristic. Clones linked to disease were reported to show significant enrichment in matched ankylosing spondylitis synovial fluid. A CD8+ phenotype characterized the disease-linked clones, which were relatively rare in peripheral blood. Reactive arthritis synovial fluid and blood were previously reported to contain some motif variants.

Libraries for TCR beta were made by quantitative 5'-RACE with molecular barcodes. TCRdb analysed the 5' RACE reads with MiXCR anew, one entry per CDR3 protein. The repertoire includes 650,000 to 800,000 distinct CDR3 sequences, roughly 19% of them detected once, and around a fifth sits in the top ten. The TCR comes from a male donor with ankylosing spondylitis. The sequencing sample was made of blood, either unsorted or a sorted T cell fraction (not recorded which). The rearrangement links TRBV20-1 to TRBJ2-2; D is unclear. DNA for the CDR3: TGCAGTGCTAGAGATTCGGGCCTAGGGCCCGGGGAGCTGTTTTTT. It codes for CSARDSGLGPGELFF.